The rows below give T cell receptor beta chains drawn from one sample of a study of cytomegalovirus exposure and HLA in healthy donors. Assay: immunoSEQ multiplex PCR; the TCRdb copy retains only in-frame clones and omits some. The table records roughly 130,000 clones, roughly 80% of them present only once. The specimen was PBMCs. Receptor source: a man aged 35 to 55 in good health and CMV-seronegative. Each CDR3 is given with its conserved first and last residue. The order of the fields is D gene, V gene, clone size, J gene, CDR3 length, CDR3 protein, CDR3 DNA. A D gene is named only where the DNA matches it firmly. Size is omitted from some rows. Given values are once, few, many or a class for expanded clones.

D gene: NA; V gene: TRBV5-6; clone size: NA; J gene: TRBJ2-7; CDR3 length: 15; CDR3 protein: CASSLRGGAKYEQYF; CDR3 DNA: TGTGCCAGCAGCTTGCGGGGCGGGGCAAAATACGAGCAGTACTTC
D gene: TRBD1; V gene: TRBV5-1; clone size: NA; J gene: TRBJ2-2; CDR3 length: 18; CDR3 protein: CASSLSYGTGGLTGELFF; CDR3 DNA: TGCGCCAGCAGCTTGAGTTACGGGACAGGGGGTCTCACCGGGGAGCTGTTTTTT
D gene: TRBD1; V gene: TRBV19; clone size: NA; J gene: TRBJ2-7; CDR3 length: 14; CDR3 protein: CASSVTGASYEQYF; CDR3 DNA: TGTGCCAGTAGTGTGACAGGGGCGAGCTACGAGCAGTACTTC
D gene: NA; V gene: TRBV5-1; clone size: NA; J gene: TRBJ1-2; CDR3 length: 15; CDR3 protein: CASSLYGGLGDGYTF; CDR3 DNA: TGCGCCAGCAGCTTGTACGGGGGGCTTGGCGATGGCTACACCTTC
D gene: NA; V gene: TRBV7-8; clone size: NA; J gene: TRBJ2-7; CDR3 length: 16; CDR3 protein: CASSLALGGGPYEQYF; CDR3 DNA: TGTGCCAGCAGCTTAGCGCTGGGCGGGGGCCCATACGAGCAGTACTTC
D gene: NA; V gene: TRBV6-1; clone size: NA; J gene: TRBJ1-1; CDR3 length: 13; CDR3 protein: CASRDSINTEAFF; CDR3 DNA: TGTGCCAGCAGAGACAGCATTAACACTGAAGCTTTCTTT
D gene: NA; V gene: TRBV18; clone size: NA; J gene: TRBJ1-1; CDR3 length: 16; CDR3 protein: CASSPTRTGHGTEAFF; CDR3 DNA: TGTGCCAGCTCACCAACGCGAACTGGACACGGGACTGAAGCTTTCTTT
D gene: TRBD1; V gene: TRBV7-2; clone size: NA; J gene: TRBJ1-3; CDR3 length: 16; CDR3 protein: CASSLPTGGSGNTIYF; CDR3 DNA: TGTGCCAGCAGCTTACCGACAGGGGGCTCTGGAAACACCATATATTTT
D gene: TRBD1; V gene: TRBV6-1; clone size: NA; J gene: TRBJ1-5; CDR3 length: 15; CDR3 protein: CASSEAGGGGQPQHF; CDR3 DNA: TGTGCCAGCAGTGAAGCTGGAGGAGGGGGCCAGCCCCAGCATTTT
D gene: TRBD1; V gene: TRBV9; clone size: NA; J gene: TRBJ1-6; CDR3 length: 15; CDR3 protein: CASSVEDRGNSPLHF; CDR3 DNA: TGTGCCAGCAGCGTAGAGGACAGGGGGAATTCACCCCTCCACTTT
D gene: NA; V gene: TRBV20-1; clone size: once; J gene: TRBJ1-6; CDR3 length: 8; CDR3 protein: CSAPPLHF; CDR3 DNA: TGCAGTGCTCCGCCCCTCCACTTT
D gene: TRBD1; V gene: TRBV9; clone size: NA; J gene: TRBJ1-2; CDR3 length: 14; CDR3 protein: CASSVGDRMYGYTF; CDR3 DNA: TGTGCCAGCAGCGTAGGGGACAGGATGTATGGCTACACCTTC
D gene: TRBD1; V gene: TRBV10-3; clone size: NA; J gene: TRBJ1-6; CDR3 length: 15; CDR3 protein: CAISEGGTGNSPLHF; CDR3 DNA: TGTGCCATCAGTGAGGGGGGGACAGGGAATTCACCCCTCCACTTT
D gene: NA; V gene: TRBV2; clone size: NA; J gene: TRBJ1-1; CDR3 length: 14; CDR3 protein: CASSGYREGGEAFF; CDR3 DNA: TGTGCCAGCAGTGGGTACAGGGAGGGGGGTGAAGCTTTCTTT
D gene: TRBD1; V gene: TRBV2; clone size: NA; J gene: TRBJ2-1; CDR3 length: 15; CDR3 protein: CASRATGGKDNEQFF; CDR3 DNA: TGTGCCAGCAGGGCAACAGGGGGCAAGGACAATGAGCAGTTCTTC
D gene: TRBD2; V gene: TRBV29-1; clone size: NA; J gene: TRBJ2-1; CDR3 length: 15; CDR3 protein: CSVVAASGSSNEQFF; CDR3 DNA: TGCAGCGTTGTAGCGGCTAGCGGGAGTAGCAATGAGCAGTTCTTC
D gene: TRBD1; V gene: TRBV28; clone size: NA; J gene: TRBJ1-1; CDR3 length: 13; CDR3 protein: CASSLGTATEAFF; CDR3 DNA: TGTGCCAGCAGTCTAGGGACAGCCACTGAAGCTTTCTTT
D gene: TRBD1; V gene: TRBV5-1; clone size: NA; J gene: TRBJ2-5; CDR3 length: 14; CDR3 protein: CASSPGTGKETQYF; CDR3 DNA: TGCGCCAGCAGCCCGGGGACAGGGAAAGAGACCCAGTACTTC
D gene: NA; V gene: TRBV2; clone size: NA; J gene: TRBJ1-2; CDR3 length: 12; CDR3 protein: CASSVGASLDTF; CDR3 DNA: TGTGCCAGCAGTGTGGGGGCCAGCCTCGACACCTTC
D gene: NA; V gene: TRBV6-4; clone size: NA; J gene: TRBJ2-5; CDR3 length: 17; CDR3 protein: CASINEGSGPFLETQYF; CDR3 DNA: TGTGCCAGCATCAACGAGGGCTCAGGTCCGTTTCTGGAGACCCAGTACTTC
D gene: NA; V gene: TRBV9; clone size: NA; J gene: TRBJ1-4; CDR3 length: 14; CDR3 protein: CASSVSTGSEKLFF; CDR3 DNA: TGTGCCAGCAGCGTCTCCACAGGGTCTGAAAAACTGTTTTTT
D gene: TRBD1; V gene: TRBV30; clone size: NA; J gene: TRBJ2-6; CDR3 length: 14; CDR3 protein: CASTGASGANVLTF; CDR3 DNA: TGTGCCAGTACAGGGGCCTCTGGGGCCAACGTCCTGACTTTC
D gene: NA; V gene: TRBV15; clone size: few; J gene: TRBJ2-2; CDR3 length: 15; CDR3 protein: CATSREGAGDGELFF; CDR3 DNA: TGTGCCACCAGCAGAGAGGGGGCAGGGGACGGGGAGCTGTTTTTT
D gene: TRBD1; V gene: TRBV5-3; clone size: NA; J gene: TRBJ1-1; CDR3 length: 16; CDR3 protein: CARSQATGTARTEAFF; CDR3 DNA: TGTGCCAGAAGTCAAGCTACCGGGACAGCGAGGACTGAAGCTTTCTTT
D gene: NA; V gene: TRBV5-1; clone size: NA; J gene: TRBJ2-1; CDR3 length: 15; CDR3 protein: CASSLEGVQSNEQFF; CDR3 DNA: TGCGCCAGCAGCTTAGAGGGGGTTCAGAGCAATGAGCAGTTCTTC
D gene: NA; V gene: TRBV6-1; clone size: NA; J gene: TRBJ2-5; CDR3 length: 16; CDR3 protein: CASSAAGTNWQETQYF; CDR3 DNA: TGTGCCAGCAGTGCCGCCGGGACAAATTGGCAAGAGACCCAGTACTTC
D gene: NA; V gene: TRBV10-3; clone size: NA; J gene: TRBJ2-1; CDR3 length: 13; CDR3 protein: CAHGGVSYNEQFF; CDR3 DNA: TGTGCCCACGGGGGAGTATCCTACAATGAGCAGTTCTTC
D gene: TRBD2; V gene: TRBV28; clone size: NA; J gene: TRBJ2-7; CDR3 length: 14; CDR3 protein: CASSLTSGRDEQYF; CDR3 DNA: TGTGCCAGCAGCCTGACTAGCGGGAGGGACGAGCAGTACTTC
D gene: NA; V gene: TRBV7-2; clone size: once; J gene: TRBJ2-3; CDR3 length: 14; CDR3 protein: CAIPNRGSTDTQYF; CDR3 DNA: TGTGCCATCCCGAACCGGGGAAGCACAGATACGCAGTATTTT
D gene: NA; V gene: TRBV6-1; clone size: NA; J gene: TRBJ2-7; CDR3 length: 14; CDR3 protein: CASSERQGSYEQYF; CDR3 DNA: TGTGCCAGCAGTGAACGGCAGGGGAGCTACGAGCAGTACTTC
D gene: TRBD2; V gene: TRBV30; clone size: NA; J gene: TRBJ2-1; CDR3 length: 14; CDR3 protein: CAFRLAGVYNEQFF; CDR3 DNA: TGTGCCTTTAGACTAGCGGGAGTCTACAATGAGCAGTTCTTC
D gene: TRBD1; V gene: TRBV30; clone size: NA; J gene: TRBJ1-5; CDR3 length: 15; CDR3 protein: CAWSLGQGAGQPQHF; CDR3 DNA: TGTGCCTGGAGTTTGGGACAGGGGGCTGGTCAGCCCCAGCATTTT
D gene: TRBD1; V gene: TRBV4-2; clone size: NA; J gene: TRBJ1-1; CDR3 length: 14; CDR3 protein: CANGTGGARAEAFF; CDR3 DNA: TGTGCCAACGGGACAGGGGGCGCGAGAGCTGAAGCTTTCTTT
D gene: TRBD1; V gene: TRBV5-1; clone size: few; J gene: TRBJ1-1; CDR3 length: 16; CDR3 protein: CASRMGQGVGDTEAFF; CDR3 DNA: TGCGCCAGCAGAATGGGACAGGGAGTTGGCGACACTGAAGCTTTCTTT
D gene: NA; V gene: TRBV18; clone size: NA; J gene: TRBJ2-5; CDR3 length: 13; CDR3 protein: CASSPWGEETQYF; CDR3 DNA: TGTGCCAGCTCACCTTGGGGCGAGGAGACCCAGTACTTC
D gene: TRBD2; V gene: TRBV10-3; clone size: NA; J gene: TRBJ2-7; CDR3 length: 15; CDR3 protein: CAISGSTSGIGEQYF; CDR3 DNA: TGTGCCATCAGTGGTTCGACTAGCGGGATAGGCGAGCAGTACTTC
D gene: NA; V gene: TRBV6-5; clone size: NA; J gene: TRBJ2-2; CDR3 length: 15; CDR3 protein: CASSYSMLGARELFF; CDR3 DNA: TGTGCCAGCAGTTACTCGATGTTGGGGGCCCGGGAGCTGTTTTTT
D gene: NA; V gene: TRBV29-1; clone size: NA; J gene: TRBJ2-7; CDR3 length: 12; CDR3 protein: CSIDGREYEQYF; CDR3 DNA: TGCAGCATTGACGGCAGGGAATACGAGCAGTACTTC
D gene: NA; V gene: TRBV5-4; clone size: NA; J gene: TRBJ2-3; CDR3 length: 13; CDR3 protein: CASTRQGTDTQYF; CDR3 DNA: TGTGCCAGCACCCGGCAGGGCACAGATACGCAGTATTTT
D gene: TRBD1; V gene: TRBV7-9; clone size: once; J gene: TRBJ2-6; CDR3 length: 19; CDR3 protein: CASSHLAGTGFSGANVLTF; CDR3 DNA: TGTGCCAGCAGCCATTTGGCCGGGACAGGGTTCTCTGGGGCCAACGTCCTGACTTTC
D gene: NA; V gene: TRBV30; clone size: NA; J gene: TRBJ2-6; CDR3 length: 13; CDR3 protein: CAWTVSGANVLTF; CDR3 DNA: TGTGCCTGGACAGTCTCTGGGGCCAACGTCCTGACTTTC
D gene: NA; V gene: TRBV28; clone size: NA; J gene: TRBJ1-5; CDR3 length: 14; CDR3 protein: CASTLQGFAQPQHF; CDR3 DNA: TGTGCCAGCACGCTTCAGGGTTTTGCGCAGCCCCAGCATTTT
D gene: NA; V gene: TRBV28; clone size: once; J gene: TRBJ2-2; CDR3 length: 13; CDR3 protein: CATLTTNTGELFF; CDR3 DNA: TGTGCCACCCTGACTACGAACACCGGGGAGCTGTTTTTT
D gene: NA; V gene: TRBV7-2; clone size: NA; J gene: TRBJ1-5; CDR3 length: 14; CDR3 protein: CASSLGPGGQPQHF; CDR3 DNA: TGTGCCAGCAGCTTAGGCCCCGGAGGTCAGCCCCAGCATTTT
D gene: NA; V gene: TRBV7-6; clone size: once; J gene: TRBJ1-1; CDR3 length: 13; CDR3 protein: CASSTQGGTEAFF; CDR3 DNA: TGTGCCAGCAGCACTCAGGGCGGCACTGAAGCTTTCTTT
D gene: TRBD1; V gene: TRBV2; clone size: NA; J gene: TRBJ2-1; CDR3 length: 17; CDR3 protein: CASSELTSGTGYNEQFF; CDR3 DNA: TGTGCCAGCAGTGAATTAACATCCGGGACAGGGTACAATGAGCAGTTCTTC
D gene: TRBD2; V gene: TRBV4-2; clone size: NA; J gene: TRBJ2-3; CDR3 length: 17; CDR3 protein: CASSPYDSGSGADTQYF; CDR3 DNA: TGTGCCAGCAGCCCGTACGATAGCGGGAGTGGTGCAGATACGCAGTATTTT